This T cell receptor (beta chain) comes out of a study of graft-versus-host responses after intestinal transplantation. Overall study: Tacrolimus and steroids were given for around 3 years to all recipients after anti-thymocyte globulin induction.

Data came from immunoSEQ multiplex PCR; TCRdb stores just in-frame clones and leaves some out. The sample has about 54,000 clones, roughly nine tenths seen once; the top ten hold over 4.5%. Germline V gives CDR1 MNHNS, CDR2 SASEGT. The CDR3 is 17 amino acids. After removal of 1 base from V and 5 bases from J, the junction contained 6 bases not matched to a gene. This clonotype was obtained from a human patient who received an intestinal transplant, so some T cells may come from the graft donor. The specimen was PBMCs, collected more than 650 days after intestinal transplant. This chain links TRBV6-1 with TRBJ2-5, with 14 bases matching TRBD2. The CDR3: CASSEGLAGGRWETQYF. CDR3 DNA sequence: TGTGCCAGCAGTGAAGGACTAGCGGGGGGGCGGTGGGAGACCCAGTACTTC.